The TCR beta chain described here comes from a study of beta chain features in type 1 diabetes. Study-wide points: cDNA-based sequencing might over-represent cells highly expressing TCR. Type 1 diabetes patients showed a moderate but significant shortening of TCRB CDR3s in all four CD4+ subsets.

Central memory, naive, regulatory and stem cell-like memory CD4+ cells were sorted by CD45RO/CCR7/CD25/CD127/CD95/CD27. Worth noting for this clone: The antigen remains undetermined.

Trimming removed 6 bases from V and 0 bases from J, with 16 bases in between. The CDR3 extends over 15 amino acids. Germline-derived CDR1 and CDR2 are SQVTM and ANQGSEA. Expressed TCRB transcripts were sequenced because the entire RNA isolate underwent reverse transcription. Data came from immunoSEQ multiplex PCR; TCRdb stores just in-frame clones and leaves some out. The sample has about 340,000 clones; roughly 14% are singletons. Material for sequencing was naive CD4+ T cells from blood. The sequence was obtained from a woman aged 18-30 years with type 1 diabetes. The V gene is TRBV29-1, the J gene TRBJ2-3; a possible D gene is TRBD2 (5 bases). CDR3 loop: CSVSQIASSTDTQYF. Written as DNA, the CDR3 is TGCAGCGTCTCCCAAATAGCGTCGAGCACAGATACGCAGTATTTT.